Listed here are 2 T cell receptor beta chains from one sample, sequenced in a study of T cells after yellow fever vaccination. One entry per CDR3 protein, called by TCRdb with MiXCR from the 5' RACE reads. The data contain roughly 520,000 distinct CDR3 sequences, 20% to 25% of them seen just once; the ten biggest clones take up around 16%. This specimen consisted of PBMCs, obtained 21 days after the first yellow fever vaccination. The receptors come from a man aged 18 to 30 who received the YFV17D yellow fever vaccine.

This chain connects TRBV20-1 to TRBJ1-1; D remains unclear. The CDR3 has 14 amino acids. CDR1 is DFQATT and CDR2 is SNEGSKA in the germline V gene (reference sequence). With 0 bases removed from V and 0 bases from J, the gap between germline ends came to 8 bases. The CDR3, as DNA: TGCAGTGCTAGAGATGAGGGAGTGAACACTGAAGCTTTCTTT. Its protein product is CSARDEGVNTEAFF.

This clonotype was detected a few times. This sequence joins TRBV4-3 and TRBJ2-4, with D perhaps TRBD1 (5 bases). CDR1 is LGHNA, CDR2 YSLEER, per germline. CDR3 size: 14 residues. V was shortened by 0 bases and J by 10 bases, with 13 bases between the two germline ends. CDR3 bases: TGCGCCAGCAGCCAAGATCAAGGGGTATGGATTCAGTACTTC. Protein: CASSQDQGVWIQYF.